The 16 T cell receptor beta chains given below trace back to one sample, sequenced in a study of T cell responses to AZD1222 COVID-19 vaccine. The data were produced by immunoSEQ multiplex PCR, yet TCRdb's version contains in-frame clones alone and is incomplete. The repertoire holds over 75,000 clones, around nine tenths seen once, with about 2.2% in the top ten. The material was peripheral blood, obtained on day 0 of AZD1222 vaccination. Receptors were obtained from an adult in good health.

The chain is built from TRBV11-1 and TRBJ2-1; 7 nucleotides match TRBD1. The CDR3 spans 15 residues. Germline CDR1 is SGHAT and CDR2 is FQDESV (reference sequence). The trim removed 1 base at V and 6 bases at J, leaving 6 bases unmatched. CDR3 sequence reads: CASSLGWNRGNEQFF. The DNA of the CDR3 is TGTGCCAGCAGCTTAGGGTGGAACAGGGGCAATGAGCAGTTCTTC.

This clone has only a few counts. The chain employs TRBV7-9 and TRBJ2-1; 14 bases map to TRBD2. V shed 3 bases, J shed 7 bases, and the junction held 11 bases outside the gene matches. Germline lookup yields CDR1 SEHNR and CDR2 FQNEAQ (reference sequence). The CDR3 is made up of 18 amino acids. CDR3 sequence: CASSFAGTSGSRGNEQFF. The CDR3 region has the DNA TGTGCCAGCAGCTTTGCCGGGACTAGCGGGAGCAGAGGGAATGAGCAGTTCTTC.

The V and J genes are TRBV30 and TRBJ1-2; TRBD1 agrees at 7 bases. Looked up from germline, CDR1 is GTSNPN and CDR2 is SVGIG (reference sequence). CDR3 length: 15 amino acids. V lost 6 bases and J lost 5; bases outside the gene matches: 15. CDR3 DNA: TGTGCCTGTCCTGAGAGGGGGCGCGGGGCGTATGGCTACACCTTC. Its translation is CACPERGRGAYGYTF. Full variable domain (remainder filled in from reference TRBV30 and TRBJ1-2): SQTIHQWPATLVQPVGSPLSLECTVEGTSNPNLYWYRQAAGRGLQLLFYSVGIGQISSEVPQNLSASRPQDRQFILSSKKLLLSDSGFYLCACPERGRGAYGYTFGSGTRLTVV.

This chain joins TRBV28 and TRBJ2-5; D unresolved. The V gene's germline CDR1 is MDHEN and CDR2 SYDVKM. V was shortened by 3 bases and J by 5 bases, with 4 bases between the two germline ends. There are 11 residues in the CDR3. CDR3 DNA: TGTGCCAGCAGTTTTATGGAGACCCAGTACTTC. Translating it yields CASSFMETQYF.

The CDR3 bases are TGTGCCAGTAGTATGTGGCGGACGAGGGAGACCCAGTACTTC. Translation: CASSMWRTRETQYF. The chain has TRBV19 and TRBJ2-5; the D is unclear. V dropped 3 bases and J dropped 5 bases, with 13 bases sitting between them. This CDR3 spans 14 amino acids. Per germline, CDR1 LNHDA and CDR2 SQIVND (reference sequence).

The chain uses TRBV6-1 and TRBJ1-4, with 9 bases aligning to TRBD1. The length of the CDR3 is 15 residues. The V segment lost 3 bases and the J segment 6 bases; nucleotides outside the gene matches: 5. The germline CDR1 and CDR2 sequences are MNHNS and SASEGT. CDR3 DNA sequence: TGTGCCAGCAGTGACGCAACAGGGGGCGATGAAAAACTGTTTTTT. Protein product: CASSDATGGDEKLFF.

The chain combines TRBV19 with TRBJ1-4, with unresolved D. The germline V and J ends were trimmed by 4 bases and 12 bases, with 15 bases remaining between them. This CDR3 spans 13 amino acids. Per the germline V gene, CDR1 is LNHDA and CDR2 is SQIVND (reference sequence). CDR3 region: CASSTGRGEELFF. The CDR3 DNA sequence: TGTGCCAGTAGTACCGGACGGGGAGAGGAACTGTTTTTT.

The chain couples TRBV29-1 to TRBJ2-3; TRBD1 matches at 10 bases. The germline gives CDR1 SQVTM, CDR2 ANQGSEA. The CDR3 extends over 14 amino acids. V gave up 7 bases and J gave up 6 bases; unmatched junction bases: 10. CDR3 in amino acids: CSARQGAGGDTQYF. The CDR3 nucleotides are TGCAGCGCCCGACAGGGGGCGGGTGGGGATACGCAGTATTTT.

CDR3: CASSFSGDHPYEQYF. DNA for the CDR3: TGTGCCAGCAGTTTTAGCGGGGACCACCCCTACGAGCAGTACTTC. The J gene is TRBJ2-7, the V gene TRBV6-5; TRBD2 matches 8 bases. Germline CDR1 and CDR2: MNHEY and SVGAGI. The CDR3 has 15 residues. J lost 2 bases, V lost 4 bases, and 7 bases had no gene match.

The chain has TRBV6-5 and TRBJ2-5; 10 bases are shared with TRBD1. The CDR3 runs to 15 residues. The V gene end was trimmed by 6 bases and the J gene end by 2 bases; junction bases not matched to a gene: 6. Germline assignment: CDR1 MNHEY and CDR2 SVGAGI. CDR3 protein: CASRRDRGPQETQYF. CDR3 nucleotide sequence: TGTGCCAGCAGACGGGACAGGGGCCCTCAAGAGACCCAGTACTTC.

A few counts support this clone. V gene TRBV30 combines with J gene TRBJ2-1; TRBD1 agrees at 8 bases. From germline, CDR1 is GTSNPN and CDR2 SVGIG (reference sequence). The J segment lost 7 bases and the V segment lost 8 bases, leaving 16 bases of the junction unmatched. This CDR3 comprises 15 residues. The DNA of the CDR3 is TGTGCCCAACGCCCCCGGGACAGGTATCCTAATGAGCAGTTCTTC. The encoded protein is CAQRPRDRYPNEQFF.

The chain links TRBV5-4 to TRBJ1-2; D is perhaps TRBD1 (6 bases). V lost 4 bases to trimming and J lost 6 bases, with 19 bases between them. Germline V gene sequence: CDR1 SGHNT, CDR2 YYREEE (reference sequence). The CDR3 covers 15 residues. In nucleotides, the CDR3 is TGTGCCAGCAGCCGGATTTGGGGGCAGGGCGATGGCTACACCTTC. Its translation is CASSRIWGQGDGYTF.

This chain uses TRBV28 with TRBJ1-2, with 8 nucleotides matching TRBD1. CDR1 is MDHEN and CDR2 is SYDVKM in the germline V gene. V dropped 2 bases and J dropped 8; count of bases not matched to a gene: 16. CDR3 length: 17 amino acids. CDR3 in amino acids: CASSLGGQGGGLGGYTF. The DNA for the CDR3 is TGTGCCAGCAGTTTAGGAGGACAGGGAGGGGGTTTGGGAGGCTACACCTTC.

In its sample, this clone was seen once. This chain connects TRBV2 to TRBJ2-4, with 11 positions matching TRBD1. Germline V CDR1 and CDR2: SNHLY, FYNNEI. Unmatched junction bases numbered 4, after V lost 6 bases and J lost 0 bases. This CDR3 is 16 amino acids long. CDR3 nucleotides: TGTGCCAGCAGCAAGGACAGGGGGCAAGCCAAAAACATTCAGTACTTC. Amino acid sequence: CASSKDRGQAKNIQYF.

The chain has TRBV3-1 (or the pseudogene TRBV3-2) and TRBJ2-7; D possibly matches TRBD1 or TRBD2 (5 bases each). V was shortened by 9 bases and J by 5 bases, with 17 bases between the two germline ends. CDR1 is LGHDT, CDR2 YNNKEL, per germline (reference sequence). The CDR3 totals 13 residues. CDR3 protein: CASGGRAGNEQYF. The CDR3 DNA is TGTGCCAGTGGGGGACGAGCTGGGAACGAGCAGTACTTC.

The chain employs TRBV7-8 and TRBJ2-3; D is tentatively TRBD1 or TRBD2 (7 bases each). Per germline, CDR1 SGHVS and CDR2 FQNEAQ. Trimming took 3 bases from V and 3 from J, leaving 19 bases between them. This CDR3 has 17 amino acids. The CDR3 reads CASSFPLGGGMTDTQYF. CDR3 DNA sequence: TGTGCCAGCAGCTTTCCCTTGGGAGGGGGCATGACAGATACGCAGTATTTT.